This TCR beta chain was recorded in a study of T cell responses to AZD1222 COVID-19 vaccine. This table comes from immunoSEQ multiplex PCR, and its TCRdb copy is limited to in-frame clones, with some not included. The sample has over 60,000 clones; more than 75% are singletons. The CDR3 loop spans 16 amino acids. The germline V and J ends were trimmed by 3 bases and 5 bases, with 20 bases remaining between them. Germline V CDR1 and CDR2: KGHSH, LQKENI. This sequence was found in an adult in good health. The input for sequencing was peripheral blood, taken on day 0 of AZD1222 vaccination. The chain has TRBV18 and TRBJ2-7, with D tentatively TRBD1 or TRBD2 (5 bases each). CDR3 sequence (DNA): TGTGCCAGCTCACCCCGGGGCGGCAGGATAATGAACGAGCAGTACTTC. It encodes CASSPRGGRIMNEQYF.